This TCR beta chain was observed in a study of shared clonotypes between healthy human individuals. The data were produced by immunoSEQ multiplex PCR, yet TCRdb's version contains in-frame clones alone and is incomplete. The sample shows a few million clones, over 85% of them seen only once. V shed 5 bases and J shed 2 bases, with 8 bases lying between them. Germline V gene data show CDR1 as MNHEY and CDR2 as SVGAGI. This CDR3 comprises 13 residues. This chain connects TRBV6-5 to TRBJ2-3; D is unresolved. Sequencing was carried out using naive CD4+ T cells from PBMCs. Subset defined: CD45RA+ positively selected. The sequence was obtained from a man aged 18-30 years in good health. Some clones in this sample may be carry-over from other donors' samples. The CDR3 DNA follows: TGTGCCAGCAGTCCGTTATACACAGATACGCAGTATTTT. This codes for CASSPLYTDTQYF.